Sequencing of this T cell receptor beta chain was carried out in a study of cytomegalovirus exposure and HLA in healthy donors. The PCR was carried out with 60 Vbeta primers and 13 Jbeta primers. The table came from immunoSEQ multiplex PCR; TCRdb's copy has only in-frame clones and leaves some out. This table has approximately 120,000 clones, 80% to 90% appearing once. The study, taken as a whole, reports: A later look showed TCR association rates differing by HLA locus, highest for DRB1 and lowest for HLA-C. For most TCR beta V segments, an earlier analysis put the productive rate at about 87% or about 30% of the time. Presence/absence results assume similar sequencing depth per donor, which may not hold.

Remarks on this clone: Its antigen remains unidentified.

The sample was PBMCs. The source of this sequence is a woman under 40 in good health and CMV-seronegative.

In DNA, the CDR3 is TGTGCCTGGAGTGTAACGCAGAACTACGAGCAGTACTTC. It yields the protein CAWSVTQNYEQYF. The V and J genes are TRBV30 and TRBJ2-7, with D hard to call. Germline assignment: CDR1 GTSNPN and CDR2 SVGIG (reference sequence). CDR3 length equals 13 residues. The ends were cut back, 0 bases at V and 3 bases at J, with 9 bases in the middle.